Listed below are T cell receptor beta chains from one sample, sequenced in a study of OX40 agonist ivuxolimab in advanced cancers. The table came from immunoSEQ multiplex PCR; TCRdb's copy has only in-frame clones and leaves some out. The sample has about 17,000 clones; about 90% are singletons. The sequencing used CD4+ or CD8+ T cells sorted from blood, collected in a trial of the OX40 agonist ivuxolimab. Source of these receptors: an adult with an advanced solid tumor such as melanoma, head and neck, liver or kidney cancer. Both conserved end residues are part of each CDR3. D genes are given only for firm matches. Clone size is stated in some rows and not others, as once, few, many or a class when expanded.

TRBJ2-7 | TRBV13 | NA | TRBD2 | CASSLWTSGIYEQYF | TGTGCCAGCAGTCTATGGACTAGCGGGATCTACGAGCAGTACTTC
TRBJ1-1 | TRBV2 | few | NA | CASTGAEAFF | TGTGCCAGCACGGGGGCTGAAGCTTTCTTT
TRBJ2-7 | TRBV7-9 | NA | NA | CASSLQSVTYEQYF | TGTGCCAGCAGCTTACAGTCAGTCACCTACGAGCAGTACTTC
TRBJ2-3 | TRBV27 | NA | NA | CASSFRAGIEDTQYF | TGTGCCAGCAGTTTTAGGGCAGGGATAGAAGATACGCAGTATTTT
TRBJ1-1 | TRBV7-9 | once | NA | CASSLDAGPTEAFF | TGTGCCAGCAGCTTAGATGCAGGGCCCACTGAAGCTTTCTTT
TRBJ2-7 | TRBV7-8 | NA | TRBD2 | CASSTWTSGRLYEQYF | TGTGCCAGCAGCACCTGGACTAGCGGGAGGCTGTACGAGCAGTACTTC
TRBJ1-5 | TRBV6-4 | NA | NA | CASSDSSNQPQHF | TGTGCCAGCAGTGACAGCAGCAATCAGCCCCAGCATTTT
TRBJ2-7 | TRBV19 | NA | NA | CASSIERGARYEQYF | TGTGCCAGTAGTATAGAACGGGGGGCGCGATACGAGCAGTACTTC
TRBJ2-7 | TRBV27 | NA | TRBD1 | CASSVSTQGSYEQYF | TGTGCCAGCAGTGTATCGACACAGGGGTCCTACGAGCAGTACTTC
TRBJ2-5 | TRBV9 | NA | NA | CASSPEGTPQETQYF | TGTGCCAGCAGCCCGGAAGGGACACCCCAAGAGACCCAGTACTTC
TRBJ2-7 | TRBV21-1 | few | NA | CASSKGGVSYEQYF | TGTGCCAGCAGCAAAGGCGGAGTTTCCTACGAGCAGTACTTC
TRBJ2-7 | TRBV11-2 | NA | TRBD2 | CASSLYTASGWGEYF | TGTGCCAGCAGCTTATATACGGCTAGCGGATGGGGGGAGTACTTC
TRBJ2-5 | TRBV6-1 | hyperexpanded | NA | CASSEGWETQYF | TGTGCCAGCAGTGAAGGTTGGGAGACCCAGTACTTC
TRBJ2-7 | TRBV7-6 | NA | NA | CASSRDITYEQYF | TGTGCCAGCAGCAGGGACATAACCTACGAGCAGTACTTC
TRBJ1-2 | TRBV19 | NA | TRBD1 | CASSEHRGTNYGYTF | TGTGCCAGTAGTGAACACAGGGGAACTAACTATGGCTACACCTTC
TRBJ1-4 | TRBV28 | NA | NA | CATHSDRYDEKLFF | TGTGCCACACACTCTGACCGCTACGATGAAAAACTGTTTTTT
TRBJ2-1 | TRBV5-4 | few | TRBD2 | CASSLSGFINEQFF | TGTGCCAGCAGCCTTAGCGGGTTTATCAATGAGCAGTTCTTC
TRBJ2-1 | TRBV13 | NA | TRBD2 | CASSSTGTSGTTLF | TGTGCCAGCAGCTCAACCGGGACTAGCGGGACCACGCTCTTC
TRBJ1-2 | TRBV5-4 | NA | NA | CASSLAQALGYGYTF | TGTGCCAGCAGCTTGGCTCAGGCCCTTGGCTATGGCTACACCTTC
TRBJ1-2 | TRBV5-6 | NA | NA | CASSPVSAYGYTF | TGTGCCAGCAGCCCCGTGTCGGCGTACGGCTACACCTTC
TRBJ1-1 | TRBV13 | NA | NA | CASSLSANTEAFF | TGTGCCAGCAGCTTATCAGCGAACACTGAAGCTTTCTTT
TRBJ1-1 | TRBV27 | NA | NA | CASSLSAELNTEAFF | TGTGCCAGCAGTTTATCGGCGGAATTGAACACTGAAGCTTTCTTT
TRBJ2-2 | TRBV27 | NA | NA | CASSFPGAGELFF | TGTGCCAGCAGTTTCCCAGGCGCCGGGGAGCTGTTTTTT
TRBJ2-2 | TRBV27 | NA | TRBD2 | CASSFARLAGGAGGELFF | TGTGCCAGCAGTTTCGCTCGACTAGCGGGAGGGGCTGGCGGGGAGCTGTTTTTT
TRBJ2-5 | TRBV13 | NA | NA | CASRRNGPTSETQYF | TGTGCCAGCAGACGTAACGGACCGACTTCAGAGACCCAGTACTTC
TRBJ2-1 | TRBV28 | NA | NA | CASSERMRRTYNEQFF | TGTGCCAGCAGCGAAAGGATGAGGAGAACCTACAATGAGCAGTTCTTC
TRBJ2-1 | TRBV5-6 | once | TRBD2 | CASSPGTSGTKQFF | TGTGCCAGCAGCCCGGGGACTAGCGGGACCAAGCAGTTCTTC
TRBJ2-2 | TRBV5-1 | NA | TRBD2 | CASSGGAAGGDTGELFF | TGCGCCAGCAGCGGGGGGGCAGCGGGAGGCGACACCGGGGAGCTGTTTTTT
TRBJ2-7 | TRBV29-1 | NA | TRBD1 | CSVLQGYEQYF | TGCAGCGTTTTACAGGGGTACGAGCAGTACTTC
TRBJ2-1 | TRBV19 | NA | NA | CASTGALNEQFF | TGTGCCAGTACAGGGGCTCTGAATGAGCAGTTCTTC
TRBJ2-7 | TRBV9 | NA | TRBD2 | CASSPGLAAGYEQYF | TGTGCCAGCAGCCCGGGACTAGCGGCAGGATACGAGCAGTACTTC
TRBJ1-1 | TRBV5-1 | NA | NA | CASSTGTEMNTEAFF | TGCGCCAGCAGCACAGGGACGGAAATGAACACTGAAGCTTTCTTT
TRBJ1-2 | TRBV11-2 | NA | NA | CASSLGDFDHTF | TGTGCCAGCAGCTTAGGGGACTTTGACCACACCTTC
TRBJ2-7 | TRBV6-5 | NA | NA | CASSYRDSDYEQYF | TGTGCCAGCAGTTACAGAGATAGCGACTACGAGCAGTACTTC
TRBJ2-1 | TRBV13 | NA | NA | CASSVGGGFIYEQFF | TGTGCCAGCAGCGTGGGAGGGGGCTTTATTTATGAGCAGTTCTTC
TRBJ2-1 | TRBV7-6 | once | NA | CASSLAGVDYNEQFF | TGTGCCAGCAGCTTAGCGGGAGTAGACTACAATGAGCAGTTCTTC